The 11 T cell receptor beta chains in this list originate from one sample, sequenced in a study of spatial heterogeneity in lung cancer. Sample time point: sample taken at primary tumor resection. Whole RNA, isolated from tumor, nontumor lung or frozen PBMC, was sequenced without prior sorting. TCRdb independently ran MiXCR on the 5' RACE reads; one entry per CDR3 protein. The sample consists of tens of thousands of distinct CDR3 sequences, approximately 7% of them appearing once. The specimen was PBMCs, collected at surgery. The receptors derive from a female donor with early-stage non-small cell lung cancer.

This chain links TRBV7-2 with TRBJ2-2, with a tentative D call TRBD2 (6 bases). The V gene lost 5 bases and the J gene lost 4 bases, with 14 bases spanning the gap. CDR1 is SGHTA and CDR2 is FQGNSA in the germline V gene. The CDR3 totals 15 residues. The CDR3 here is CASSQTRAGTGELFF. The CDR3 coding sequence is TGTGCCAGCAGCCAGACTAGAGCAGGCACCGGGGAGCTGTTTTTT.

This clonotype was detected a few times. The genes are TRBV4-1 and TRBJ2-1; D may be TRBD1 or TRBD2 (5 bases each). CDR3 size: 16 residues. In germline, CDR1 is MGHRA, CDR2 YSYEKL. Trimming took off 2 bases at V and 7 bases at J, with 18 bases between the two ends. CDR3 nucleotide sequence: TGCGCCAGCAGCCAACCCCGCCCGGGACGGATGAATGAGCAGTTCTTC. The encoded protein is CASSQPRPGRMNEQFF.

This clonotype was detected ten times or more. This chain connects TRBV5-1 to TRBJ1-3; D remains unclear. This CDR3 contains 12 residues. Trimming removed 4 bases from V and 4 bases from J, with 6 bases in between. The V gene's germline CDR1 is SGHRS and CDR2 YFSETQ. CDR3 region: CASSVDGNTIYF. In DNA, the CDR3 is TGCGCCAGCAGCGTCGACGGAAACACCATATATTTT. Based on the CDR3 plus reference TRBV5-1 and TRBJ1-3, the full variable domain is KAGVTQTPRYLIKTRGQQVTLSCSPISGHRSVSWYQQTPGQGLQFLFEYFSETQRNKGNFPGRFSGRQFSNSRSEMNVSTLELGDSALYLCASSVDGNTIYFGEGSWLTVV.

Worth noting for this clonotype: The conserved phenylalanine or tryptophan is not found at the CDR3 terminus, so this likely reflects a read error. The CDR3, as DNA: TGCAGTGCTGTAGACGAGAACACCGGGGAGCTGTTTTCT. It yields the protein CSAVDENTGELFS. J is TRBJ2-2 and V is TRBV20-1; no clear D. Germline V lookup: CDR1 DFQATT, CDR2 SNEGSKA (reference sequence). The CDR3 sequence is 13 residues long. V was trimmed by 5 bases and J by 1 base, leaving 8 bases between them.

This clonotype occurred many times. The V call is TRBV20-1, the J call TRBJ2-3, with D possibly being TRBD1 or TRBD2 (5 bases each). This CDR3 is built from 14 residues. V lost 3 bases, J lost 4 bases, and 14 bases lay in between. Per germline, CDR1 DFQATT and CDR2 SNEGSKA (reference sequence). CDR3 sequence: CSARDRGSPDTQYF. The CDR3 DNA sequence: TGCAGTGCTAGGGATCGGGGCAGCCCAGATACGCAGTATTTT.

This clonotype has a handful of counts. The chain recombines TRBV7-9 with TRBJ2-3; a weak D match, TRBD1 (5 bases). This CDR3 is built from 15 residues. CDR1 and CDR2 from the germline V gene are SEHNR and FQNEAQ (reference sequence). V lost 2 bases to trimming and J lost 2 bases, with 11 bases between them. The CDR3 loop reads CASSLHGQVTDTQYF. The CDR3 region has the DNA TGTGCCAGCAGCTTACATGGACAAGTCACAGATACGCAGTATTTT. Based on the CDR3 plus reference TRBV7-9 and TRBJ2-3, the full variable domain is DTGVSQNPRHKITKRGQNVTFRCDPISEHNRLYWYRQTLGQGPEFLTYFQNEAQLEKSRLLSDRFSAERPKGSFSTLEIQRTEQGDSAMYLCASSLHGQVTDTQYFGPGTRLTVL.

This clonotype has ten or more counts. The CDR3 sequence is CASTPARGQETQYF. The DNA for the CDR3 is TGTGCCAGTACTCCGGCCAGGGGGCAGGAGACCCAGTACTTC. The chain uses TRBV28 and TRBJ2-5, with 8 bases fitting TRBD1. This CDR3 spans 14 amino acids. J was trimmed by 5 bases and V by 9 bases; bases with no gene match: 11. Germline CDR1 MDHEN, CDR2 SYDVKM.

The chain uses TRBV4-2 and TRBJ1-1, with D possibly TRBD1 on 5 matching bases. This CDR3 is built from 15 residues. Germline V gives CDR1 LGHNA, CDR2 YNFKEQ. V lost 0 bases, J lost 4 bases, and 12 bases lay in between. The CDR3 DNA reads TGTGCCAGCAGCCAAGAGGCCAGGGCGGTCACTGAAGCTTTCTTT. Amino acids: CASSQEARAVTEAFF.

This clonotype was observed many times. The CDR3 nucleotides read TGCGCCAGCAGCTTTTCCGGGGGAAGCGGGGAGCTGTTTTTT. This encodes CASSFSGGSGELFF. The chain uses TRBV5-1 and TRBJ2-2; tentative D call: TRBD2 (6 bases). Germline CDR1 SGHRS, CDR2 YFSETQ. The CDR3 sequence is 14 residues long. Trimming took 2 bases from V and 7 from J, leaving 12 bases between them.

In this sample, this clonotype turned up a few times. This chain connects TRBV7-8 to TRBJ2-7; either TRBD1 or TRBD2 may fit D (5 bases each). The CDR3 consists of 17 residues. The V end was cut by 5 bases, the J end by 2 bases, with 22 bases between. Germline CDR1 SGHVS, CDR2 FQNEAQ. The CDR3 loop is CASSQAVGAVIPYEQYF. DNA of the CDR3: TGTGCCAGCAGCCAAGCCGTCGGGGCGGTGATACCCTACGAGCAGTACTTC.

In its sample, this clonotype was seen a few times. The chain links TRBV28 to TRBJ1-6; no definite D call. V dropped 5 bases and J dropped 9 bases, with 17 bases sitting between them. Germline-derived CDR1 and CDR2 are MDHEN and SYDVKM. The CDR3 covers 15 residues. The CDR3 sequence: CASSPRTVSGSPLHF. CDR3 coding DNA: TGTGCCAGCAGTCCCCGGACTGTTTCGGGTTCACCCCTCCACTTT. The full variable domain, in which reference TRBV28 and TRBJ1-6 provide the parts outside the CDR3, is DVKVTQSSRYLVKRTGEKVFLECVQDMDHENMFWYRQDPGLGLRLIYFSYDVKMKEKGDIPEGYSVSREKKERFSLILESASTNQTSMYLCASSPRTVSGSPLHFGNGTRLTVT.